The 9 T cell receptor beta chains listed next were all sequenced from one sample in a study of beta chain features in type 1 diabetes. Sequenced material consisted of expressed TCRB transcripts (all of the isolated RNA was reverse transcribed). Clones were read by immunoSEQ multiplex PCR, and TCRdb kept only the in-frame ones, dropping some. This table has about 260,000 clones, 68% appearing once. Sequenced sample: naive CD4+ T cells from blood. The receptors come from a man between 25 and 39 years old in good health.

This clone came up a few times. The CDR3 sequence is CAISERKTDTQYF. CDR3 in DNA: TGTGCCATCAGTGAGAGGAAGACAGATACGCAGTATTTT. This chain uses TRBV10-3 with TRBJ2-3; unclear D gene. V was trimmed by 2 bases and J by 3 bases, leaving 6 bases between them. CDR1 ENHRY and CDR2 SYGVKD come from the germline V gene. The CDR3 covers 13 residues.

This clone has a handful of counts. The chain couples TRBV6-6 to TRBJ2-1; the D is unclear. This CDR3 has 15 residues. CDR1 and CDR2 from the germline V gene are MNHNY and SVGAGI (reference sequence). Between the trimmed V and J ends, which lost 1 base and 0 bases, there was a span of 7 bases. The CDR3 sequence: CASSYLASSYNEQFF. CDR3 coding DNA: TGTGCCAGCAGTTACTTGGCCAGCTCCTACAATGAGCAGTTCTTC.

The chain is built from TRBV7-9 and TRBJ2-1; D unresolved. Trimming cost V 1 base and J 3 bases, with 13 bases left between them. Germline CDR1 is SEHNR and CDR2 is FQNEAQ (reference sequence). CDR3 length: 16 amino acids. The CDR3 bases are TGTGCCAGCAGCTTAGTAGGCGGCCCAGTCTACAATGAGCAGTTCTTC. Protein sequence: CASSLVGGPVYNEQFF.

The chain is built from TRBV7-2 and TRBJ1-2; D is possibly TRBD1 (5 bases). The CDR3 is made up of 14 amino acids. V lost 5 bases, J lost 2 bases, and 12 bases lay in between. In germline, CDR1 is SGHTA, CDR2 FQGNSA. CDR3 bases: TGTGCCAGCAGCCCGGGGGGAGCGAACTATGGCTACACCTTC. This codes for CASSPGGANYGYTF.

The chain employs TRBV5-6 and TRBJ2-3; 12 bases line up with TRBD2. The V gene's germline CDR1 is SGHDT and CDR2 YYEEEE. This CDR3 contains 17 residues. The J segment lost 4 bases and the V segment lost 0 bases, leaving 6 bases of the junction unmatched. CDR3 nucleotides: TGTGCCAGCAGCTTGGCTCCTAGCGGGAGGGCCGCAGATACGCAGTATTTT. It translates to CASSLAPSGRAADTQYF.

The CDR3 loop is CAWSSLAGRNTEAFF. CDR3 sequence (DNA): TGTGCCTGGAGTTCCTTAGCCGGGAGAAACACTGAAGCTTTCTTT. The chain recombines TRBV30 with TRBJ1-1; no firm D call. This CDR3 comprises 15 residues. Trimming cost V 2 bases and J 2 bases, with 15 bases left between them. The germline gives CDR1 GTSNPN, CDR2 SVGIG (reference sequence).

The CDR3 sequence is CASSVDLASYEQYF. The DNA of the CDR3 is TGTGCCAGCAGTGTGGACCTAGCCAGCTACGAGCAGTACTTC. The chain has TRBV9 and TRBJ2-7, with a tentative D call TRBD2 (5 bases). Germline V gives CDR1 SGDLS, CDR2 YYNGEE. There are 14 residues in the CDR3. Trimming stripped 5 bases from V and 3 bases from J, with 15 bases between. The variable domain in full, completed from reference TRBV9 and TRBJ2-7, reads DSGVTQTPKHLITATGQRVTLRCSPRSGDLSVYWYQQSLDQGLQFLIQYYNGEERAKGNILERFSAQQFPDLHSELNLSSLELGDSALYFCASSVDLASYEQYFGPGTRLTVT.

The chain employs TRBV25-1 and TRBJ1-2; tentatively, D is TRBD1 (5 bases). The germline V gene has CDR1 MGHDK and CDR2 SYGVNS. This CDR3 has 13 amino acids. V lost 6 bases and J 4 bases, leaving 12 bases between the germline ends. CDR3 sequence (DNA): TGTGCCAGCAGCACCGGGACGGGCTATGGCTACACCTTC. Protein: CASSTGTGYGYTF.

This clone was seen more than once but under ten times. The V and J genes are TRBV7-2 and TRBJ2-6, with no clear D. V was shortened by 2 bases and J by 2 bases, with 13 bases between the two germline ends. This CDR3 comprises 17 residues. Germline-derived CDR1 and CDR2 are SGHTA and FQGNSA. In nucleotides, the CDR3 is TGTGCCAGCAGCTTAACGTTTCTGTTGGCTGGGGCCAACGTCCTGACTTTC. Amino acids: CASSLTFLLAGANVLTF.